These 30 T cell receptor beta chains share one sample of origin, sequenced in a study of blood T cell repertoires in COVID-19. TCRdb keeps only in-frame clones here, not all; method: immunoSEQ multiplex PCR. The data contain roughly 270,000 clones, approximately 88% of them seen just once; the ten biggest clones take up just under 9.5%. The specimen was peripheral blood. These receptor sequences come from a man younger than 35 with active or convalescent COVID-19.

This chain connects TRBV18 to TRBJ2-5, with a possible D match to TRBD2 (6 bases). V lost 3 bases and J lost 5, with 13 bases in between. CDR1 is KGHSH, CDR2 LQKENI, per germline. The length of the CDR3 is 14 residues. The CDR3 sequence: CASSPRDSAETQYF. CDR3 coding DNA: TGTGCCAGCTCACCCAGGGACTCCGCGGAGACCCAGTACTTC.

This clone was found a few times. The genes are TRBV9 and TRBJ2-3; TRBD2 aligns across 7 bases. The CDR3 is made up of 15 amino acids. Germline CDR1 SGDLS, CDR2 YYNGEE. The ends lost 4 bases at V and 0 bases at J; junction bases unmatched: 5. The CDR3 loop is CASSHGGLSTDTQYF. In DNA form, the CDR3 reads TGTGCCAGCAGCCACGGGGGGTTGAGCACAGATACGCAGTATTTT.

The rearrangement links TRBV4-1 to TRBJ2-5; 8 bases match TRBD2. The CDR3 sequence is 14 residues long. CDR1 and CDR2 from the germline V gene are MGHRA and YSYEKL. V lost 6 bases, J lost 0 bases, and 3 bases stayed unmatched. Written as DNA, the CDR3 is TGCGCCAGCAGTAGCGGGGTGTACCAAGAGACCCAGTACTTC. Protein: CASSSGVYQETQYF.

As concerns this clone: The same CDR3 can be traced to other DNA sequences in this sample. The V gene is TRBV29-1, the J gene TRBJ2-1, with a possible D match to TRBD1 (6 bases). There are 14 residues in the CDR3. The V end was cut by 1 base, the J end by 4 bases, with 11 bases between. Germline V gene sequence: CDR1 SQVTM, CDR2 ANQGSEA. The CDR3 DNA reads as TGCAGCGTTGAAGGCAGGGGATCGTACAATGAGCAGTTCTTC. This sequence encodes CSVEGRGSYNEQFF.

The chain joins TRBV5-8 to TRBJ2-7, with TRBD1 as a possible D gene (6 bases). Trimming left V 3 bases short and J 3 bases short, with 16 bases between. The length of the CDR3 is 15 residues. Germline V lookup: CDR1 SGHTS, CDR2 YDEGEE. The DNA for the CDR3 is TGTGCCAGCAGCTCCGGACAGTGGAGCTACTACGAGCAGTACTTC. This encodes CASSSGQWSYYEQYF.

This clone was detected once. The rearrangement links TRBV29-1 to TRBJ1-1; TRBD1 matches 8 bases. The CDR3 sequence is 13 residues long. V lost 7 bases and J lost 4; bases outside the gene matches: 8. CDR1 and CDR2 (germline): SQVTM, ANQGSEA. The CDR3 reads CSAKDREGTEAFF. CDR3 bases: TGCAGCGCAAAGGACAGGGAGGGCACTGAAGCTTTCTTT. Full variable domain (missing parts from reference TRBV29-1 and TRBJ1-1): SAVISQKPSRDICQRGTSLTIQCQVDSQVTMMFWYRQQPGQSLTLIATANQGSEATYESGFVIDKFPISRPNLTFSTLTVSNMSPEDSSIYLCSAKDREGTEAFFGQGTRLTVV.

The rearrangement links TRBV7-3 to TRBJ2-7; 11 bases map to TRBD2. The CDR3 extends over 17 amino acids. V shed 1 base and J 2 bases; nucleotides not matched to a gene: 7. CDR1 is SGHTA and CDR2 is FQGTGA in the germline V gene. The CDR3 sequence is CASSLRELAGGPYEQYF. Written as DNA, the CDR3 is TGTGCCAGCAGCTTAAGGGAGTTAGCGGGGGGGCCCTACGAGCAGTACTTC. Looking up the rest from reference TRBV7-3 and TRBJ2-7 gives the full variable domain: GAGVSQTPSNKVTEKGKYVELRCDPISGHTALYWYRQSLGQGPEFLIYFQGTGAADDSGLPNDRFFAVRPEGSVSTLKIQRTERGDSAVYLCASSLRELAGGPYEQYFGPGTRLTVT.

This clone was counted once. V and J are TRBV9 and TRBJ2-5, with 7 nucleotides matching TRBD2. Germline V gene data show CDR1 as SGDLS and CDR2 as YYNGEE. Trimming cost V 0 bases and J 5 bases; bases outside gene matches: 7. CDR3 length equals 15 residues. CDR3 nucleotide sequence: TGTGCCAGCAGCGTAGAAAGGGGAGGGATGGAGACCCAGTACTTC. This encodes CASSVERGGMETQYF.

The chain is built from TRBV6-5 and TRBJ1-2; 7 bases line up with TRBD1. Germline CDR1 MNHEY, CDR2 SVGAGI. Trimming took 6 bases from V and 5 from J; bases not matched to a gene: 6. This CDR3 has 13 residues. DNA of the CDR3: TGTGCCAGCAGCCAGGGACAGAATTATGGCTACACCTTC. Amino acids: CASSQGQNYGYTF.

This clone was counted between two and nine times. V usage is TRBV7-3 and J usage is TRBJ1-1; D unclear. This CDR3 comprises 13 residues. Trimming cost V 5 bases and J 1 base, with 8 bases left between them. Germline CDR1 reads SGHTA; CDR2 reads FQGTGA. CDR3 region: CASSPRQNTEAFF. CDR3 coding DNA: TGTGCCAGCAGCCCTCGACAGAACACTGAAGCTTTCTTT.

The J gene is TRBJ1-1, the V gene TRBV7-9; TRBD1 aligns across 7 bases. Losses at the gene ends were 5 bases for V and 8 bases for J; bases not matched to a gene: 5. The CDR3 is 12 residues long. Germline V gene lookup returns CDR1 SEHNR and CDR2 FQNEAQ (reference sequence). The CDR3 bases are TGTGCCAGCAGCACCGGACAGGAGGAAGCTTTCTTT. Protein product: CASSTGQEEAFF.

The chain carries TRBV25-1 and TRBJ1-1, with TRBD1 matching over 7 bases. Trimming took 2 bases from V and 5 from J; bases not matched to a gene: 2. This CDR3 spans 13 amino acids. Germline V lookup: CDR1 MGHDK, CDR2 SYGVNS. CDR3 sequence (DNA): TGTGCCAGCAGTGAAAGGGGGCTAACTGAAGCTTTCTTT. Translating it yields CASSERGLTEAFF.

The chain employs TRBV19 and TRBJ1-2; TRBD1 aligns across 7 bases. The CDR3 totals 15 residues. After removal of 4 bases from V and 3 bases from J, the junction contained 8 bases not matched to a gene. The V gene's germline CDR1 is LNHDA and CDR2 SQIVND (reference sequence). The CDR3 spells CASSTGPGQHYGYTF. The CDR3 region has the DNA TGTGCCAGTAGTACCGGCCCGGGACAGCACTATGGCTACACCTTC.

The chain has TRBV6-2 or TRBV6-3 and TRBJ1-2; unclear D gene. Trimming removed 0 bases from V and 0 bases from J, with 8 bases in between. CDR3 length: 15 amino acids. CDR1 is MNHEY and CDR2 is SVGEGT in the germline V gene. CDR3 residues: CASSYSGRTNYGYTF. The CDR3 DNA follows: TGTGCCAGCAGTTACTCAGGCAGGACTAACTATGGCTACACCTTC.

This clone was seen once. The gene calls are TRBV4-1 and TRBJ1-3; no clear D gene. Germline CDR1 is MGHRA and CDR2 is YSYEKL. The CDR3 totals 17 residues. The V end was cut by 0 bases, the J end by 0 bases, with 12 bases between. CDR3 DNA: TGCGCCAGCAGCCAAGACCGGGTACCCCGCTCTGGAAACACCATATATTTT. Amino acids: CASSQDRVPRSGNTIYF.

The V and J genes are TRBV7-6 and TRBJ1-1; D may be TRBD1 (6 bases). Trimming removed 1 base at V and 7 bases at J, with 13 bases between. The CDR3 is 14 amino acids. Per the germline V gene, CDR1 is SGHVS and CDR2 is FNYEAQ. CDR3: CASSLEGGGNEAFF. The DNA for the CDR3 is TGTGCCAGCAGCTTAGAAGGGGGGGGGAATGAAGCTTTCTTT.

CDR3 in amino acids: CASSLIVLAGVSGNEQFF. CDR3 nucleotides: TGTGCCAGCAGCTTGATAGTACTAGCGGGGGTCTCTGGCAATGAGCAGTTCTTC. The chain joins TRBV5-5 to TRBJ2-1; 11 bases are a match to TRBD2. J was trimmed by 6 bases and V by 1 base; bases with no gene match: 12. The germline V gene has CDR1 SGHKS and CDR2 YYEKEE (reference sequence). This CDR3 contains 18 residues.

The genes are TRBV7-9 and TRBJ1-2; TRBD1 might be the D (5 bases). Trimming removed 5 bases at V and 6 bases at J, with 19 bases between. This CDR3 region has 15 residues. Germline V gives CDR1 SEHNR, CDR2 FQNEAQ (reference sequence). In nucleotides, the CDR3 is TGTGCCAGCAGCCTTGGGGCAGGGTGGGCGCATGGCTACACCTTC. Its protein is CASSLGAGWAHGYTF.

The CDR3 loop reads CASSSYRGKETQYF. For the CDR3, the DNA is TGTGCCAGCAGCTCCTACAGGGGGAAGGAGACCCAGTACTTC. The genes are TRBV5-5 and TRBJ2-5; 8 bases line up with TRBD1. Germline CDR1 is SGHKS and CDR2 is YYEKEE (reference sequence). This CDR3 has 14 amino acids. V lost 3 bases and J lost 5; bases outside the gene matches: 6.

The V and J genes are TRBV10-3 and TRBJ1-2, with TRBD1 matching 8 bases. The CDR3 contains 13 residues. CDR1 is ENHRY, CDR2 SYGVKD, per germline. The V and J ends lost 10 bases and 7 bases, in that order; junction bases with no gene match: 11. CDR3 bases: TGTGCCACCGAGCGACAGGGGACTCGTGGCTACACCTTC. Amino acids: CATERQGTRGYTF.

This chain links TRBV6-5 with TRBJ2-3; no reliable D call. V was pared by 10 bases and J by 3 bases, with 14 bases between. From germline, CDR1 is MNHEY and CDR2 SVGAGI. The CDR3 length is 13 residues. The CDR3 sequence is CATIPVKTDTQYF. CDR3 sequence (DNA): TGTGCCACCATCCCGGTCAAAACAGATACGCAGTATTTT.

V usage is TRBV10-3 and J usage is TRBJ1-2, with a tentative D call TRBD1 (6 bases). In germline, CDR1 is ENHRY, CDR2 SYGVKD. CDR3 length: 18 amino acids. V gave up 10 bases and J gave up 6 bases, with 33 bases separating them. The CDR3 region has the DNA TGTGCCACTCGCGGGGGGCGATGGACTGGGCTCCGGGAGAATGGCTACACCTTC. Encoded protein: CATRGGRWTGLRENGYTF.

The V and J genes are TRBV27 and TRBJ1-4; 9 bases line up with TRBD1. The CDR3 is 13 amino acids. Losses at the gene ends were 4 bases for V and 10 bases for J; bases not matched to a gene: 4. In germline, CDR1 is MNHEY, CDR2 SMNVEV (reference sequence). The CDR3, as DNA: TGTGCCAGCAGTTCCAGACAGGGGGGAAAACTGTTTTTT. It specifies CASSSRQGGKLFF. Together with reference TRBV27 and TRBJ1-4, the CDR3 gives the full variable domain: EAQVTQNPRYLITVTGKKLTVTCSQNMNHEYMSWYRQDPGLGLRQIYYSMNVEVTDKGDVPEGYKVSRKEKRNFPLILESPSPNQTSLYFCASSSRQGGKLFFGSGTQLSVL.

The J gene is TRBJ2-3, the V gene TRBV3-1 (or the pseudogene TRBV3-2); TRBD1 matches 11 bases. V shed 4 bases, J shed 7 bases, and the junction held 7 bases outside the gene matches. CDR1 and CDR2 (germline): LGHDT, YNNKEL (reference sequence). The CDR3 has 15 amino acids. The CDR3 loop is CASSLRDRGMYTQYF. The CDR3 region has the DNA TGTGCCAGCAGCCTCCGGGACAGGGGGATGTATACGCAGTATTTT.

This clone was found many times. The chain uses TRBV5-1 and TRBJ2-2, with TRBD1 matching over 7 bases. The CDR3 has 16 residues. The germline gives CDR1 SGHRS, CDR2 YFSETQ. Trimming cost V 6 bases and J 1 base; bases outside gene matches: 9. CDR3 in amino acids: CASISDRVENTGELFF. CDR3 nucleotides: TGCGCCAGCATCTCTGACAGGGTGGAGAACACCGGGGAGCTGTTTTTT.

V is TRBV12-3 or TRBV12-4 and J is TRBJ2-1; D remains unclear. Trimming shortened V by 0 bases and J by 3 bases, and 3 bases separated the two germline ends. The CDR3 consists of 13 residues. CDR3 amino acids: CASSLALYNEQFF. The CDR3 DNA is TGTGCCAGCAGTTTAGCTCTCTACAATGAGCAGTTCTTC.

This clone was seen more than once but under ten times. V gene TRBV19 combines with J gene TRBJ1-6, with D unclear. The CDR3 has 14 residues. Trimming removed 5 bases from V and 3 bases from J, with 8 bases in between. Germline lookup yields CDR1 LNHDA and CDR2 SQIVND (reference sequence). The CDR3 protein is CASSPGFYNSPLHF. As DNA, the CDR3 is TGTGCCAGTAGTCCGGGGTTCTATAATTCACCCCTCCACTTT.

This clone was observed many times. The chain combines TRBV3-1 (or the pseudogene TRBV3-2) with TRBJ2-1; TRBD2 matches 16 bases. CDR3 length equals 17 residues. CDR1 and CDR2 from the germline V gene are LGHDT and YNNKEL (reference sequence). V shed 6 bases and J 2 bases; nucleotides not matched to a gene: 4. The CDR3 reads CASSPGLAGGPYNEQFF. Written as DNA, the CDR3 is TGTGCCAGCAGTCCGGGACTAGCGGGGGGGCCCTACAATGAGCAGTTCTTC.

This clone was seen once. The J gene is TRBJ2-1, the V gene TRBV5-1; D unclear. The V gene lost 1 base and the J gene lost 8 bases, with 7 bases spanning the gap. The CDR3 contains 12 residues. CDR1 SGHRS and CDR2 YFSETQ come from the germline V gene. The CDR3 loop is CASSLSSHEQFF. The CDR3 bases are TGCGCCAGCAGCTTGAGTAGCCATGAGCAGTTCTTC.

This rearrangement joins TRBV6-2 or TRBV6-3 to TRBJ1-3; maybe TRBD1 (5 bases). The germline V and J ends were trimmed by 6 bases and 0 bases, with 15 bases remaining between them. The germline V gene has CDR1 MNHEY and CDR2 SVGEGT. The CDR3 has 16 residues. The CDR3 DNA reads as TGTGCCAGCAGATACCTTGGGGCAGACTCTGGAAACACCATATATTTT. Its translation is CASRYLGADSGNTIYF.